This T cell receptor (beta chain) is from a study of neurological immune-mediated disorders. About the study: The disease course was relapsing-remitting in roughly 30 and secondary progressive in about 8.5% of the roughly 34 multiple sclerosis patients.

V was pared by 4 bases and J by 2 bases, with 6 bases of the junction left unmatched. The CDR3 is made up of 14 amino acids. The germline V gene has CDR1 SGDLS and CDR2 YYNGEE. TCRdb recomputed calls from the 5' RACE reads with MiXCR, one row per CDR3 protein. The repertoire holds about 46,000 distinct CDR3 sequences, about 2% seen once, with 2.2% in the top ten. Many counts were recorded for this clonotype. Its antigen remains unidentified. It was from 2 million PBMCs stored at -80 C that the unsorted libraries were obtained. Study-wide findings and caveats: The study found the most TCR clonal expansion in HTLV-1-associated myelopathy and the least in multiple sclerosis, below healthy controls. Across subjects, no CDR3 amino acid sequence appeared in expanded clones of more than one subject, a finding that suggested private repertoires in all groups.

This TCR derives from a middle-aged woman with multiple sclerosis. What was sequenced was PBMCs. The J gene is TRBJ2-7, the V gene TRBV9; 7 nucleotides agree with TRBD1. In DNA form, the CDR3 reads TGTGCCAGCAGCCCCCGACAGGGAACCTACGAGCAGTACTTC. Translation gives CASSPRQGTYEQYF.